This is a list of T cell receptor beta chains from one sample in a study of blood T cell repertoires in COVID-19. Produced via immunoSEQ multiplex PCR; TCRdb's table is partial and in-frame only. This sample has roughly 210,000 clones, with around 80% found just once. Sequencing was performed on peripheral blood. These TCRs come from a woman older than 75 with COVID-19, enrolled during active disease. Each CDR3 is given with its conserved first and last residue. A D gene is named only where the DNA matches it firmly. For some rows the clone size is stated as once, few or many, or as a class when expanded; others skip it.

clone_size: -
d_call: TRBD1
j_call: TRBJ1-2
v_call: TRBV6-5
cdr3_length: 13
cdr3_aa: CASSSTGSKGYTF
cdr3_nt: TGTGCCAGCAGTTCGACAGGGAGTAAGGGCTACACCTTC

clone_size: -
d_call: TRBD1
j_call: TRBJ2-7
v_call: TRBV15
cdr3_length: 14
cdr3_aa: CATSFTGGSYEQYF
cdr3_nt: TGTGCCACCAGTTTCACAGGGGGATCCTACGAGCAGTACTTC

clone_size: once
d_call: -
j_call: TRBJ2-3
v_call: TRBV7-2
cdr3_length: 12
cdr3_aa: CASSTYSLTQYF
cdr3_nt: TGTGCCAGCAGCACCTACTCCTTGACGCAGTATTTT

clone_size: few
d_call: -
j_call: TRBJ1-5
v_call: TRBV19
cdr3_length: 16
cdr3_aa: CASSKSGQVSNQPQHF
cdr3_nt: TGTGCCAGTAGCAAATCAGGACAAGTTAGCAATCAGCCCCAGCATTTT

clone_size: -
d_call: -
j_call: TRBJ2-5
v_call: TRBV18
cdr3_length: 14
cdr3_aa: CASSRLETQATQYF
cdr3_nt: TGTGCCAGCTCACGCCTCGAGACCCAGGCGACCCAGTACTTC

clone_size: once
d_call: -
j_call: TRBJ1-2
v_call: TRBV19
cdr3_length: 16
cdr3_aa: CASSLPPEGKNYGYTF
cdr3_nt: TGTGCCAGTAGTCTACCCCCCGAGGGAAAAAACTATGGCTACACCTTC

clone_size: -
d_call: TRBD1
j_call: TRBJ1-1
v_call: TRBV16
cdr3_length: 15
cdr3_aa: CASSPSRDREIEAFF
cdr3_nt: TGTGCCAGCAGCCCATCCCGGGACAGGGAGATTGAAGCTTTCTTT

clone_size: once
d_call: -
j_call: TRBJ1-2
v_call: TRBV7-6
cdr3_length: 14
cdr3_aa: CASSSLQGSYGYTF
cdr3_nt: TGTGCCAGCAGCTCCCTACAGGGATCTTATGGCTACACCTTC

clone_size: once
d_call: -
j_call: TRBJ1-2
v_call: TRBV7-9
cdr3_length: 15
cdr3_aa: CASSLSSILDYGYTF
cdr3_nt: TGTGCCAGCAGCTTGAGTTCGATTTTGGACTATGGCTACACCTTC

clone_size: once
d_call: TRBD1
j_call: TRBJ1-2
v_call: TRBV7-2
cdr3_length: 13
cdr3_aa: CASSFGTGGGYTF
cdr3_nt: TGTGCCAGCAGCTTCGGGACAGGGGGCGGCTACACCTTC

clone_size: -
d_call: -
j_call: TRBJ1-2
v_call: TRBV14
cdr3_length: 15
cdr3_aa: CASSPQGALTYGYTF
cdr3_nt: TGTGCCAGCAGCCCGCAGGGCGCCCTAACATATGGCTACACCTTC

clone_size: -
d_call: -
j_call: TRBJ1-2
v_call: TRBV27
cdr3_length: 15
cdr3_aa: CASSLSIFGLRGYTF
cdr3_nt: TGTGCCAGCAGTTTATCGATTTTCGGACTGCGGGGCTACACCTTC

clone_size: -
d_call: TRBD1
j_call: TRBJ1-1
v_call: TRBV28
cdr3_length: 15
cdr3_aa: CASSLSLGQGKMTFF
cdr3_nt: TGTGCCAGCAGTTTATCCCTTGGACAGGGCAAGATGACTTTCTTT

clone_size: -
d_call: TRBD2
j_call: TRBJ2-3
v_call: TRBV14
cdr3_length: 15
cdr3_aa: CASSQLGTRTDTQYF
cdr3_nt: TGTGCCAGCAGCCAACTTGGGACTAGAACAGATACGCAGTATTTT

clone_size: -
d_call: TRBD1
j_call: TRBJ2-4
v_call: TRBV6-1
cdr3_length: 18
cdr3_aa: CASSVLGQGSPLKNIQYF
cdr3_nt: TGTGCCAGCAGTGTGCTAGGACAGGGGTCTCCATTAAAAAACATTCAGTACTTC

clone_size: -
d_call: -
j_call: TRBJ1-1
v_call: TRBV10-2
cdr3_length: 15
cdr3_aa: CASSPDGAVNTEAFF
cdr3_nt: TGCGCCAGCAGCCCGGACGGAGCGGTGAACACTGAAGCTTTCTTT

clone_size: once
d_call: -
j_call: TRBJ2-3
v_call: TRBV24-1
cdr3_length: 14
cdr3_aa: CATSVRGPTDTQYF
cdr3_nt: TGTGCCACCAGTGTTCGCGGGCCCACAGATACGCAGTATTTT

clone_size: once
d_call: -
j_call: TRBJ1-2
v_call: TRBV6-4
cdr3_length: 14
cdr3_aa: CASSPDRSYFGYTF
cdr3_nt: TGTGCCAGCAGTCCAGACAGATCGTACTTTGGCTACACCTTC

clone_size: -
d_call: TRBD2
j_call: TRBJ2-1
v_call: TRBV18
cdr3_length: 17
cdr3_aa: CASSLYRSGGAKDEQFF
cdr3_nt: TGTGCCAGCTCTCTCTATCGGAGCGGGGGGGCCAAAGATGAGCAGTTCTTC

clone_size: -
d_call: -
j_call: TRBJ1-2
v_call: TRBV24-1
cdr3_length: 15
cdr3_aa: CATSDPGVSSYGYTF
cdr3_nt: TGTGCCACCAGTGATCCAGGGGTAAGCAGCTATGGCTACACCTTC

clone_size: -
d_call: -
j_call: TRBJ1-2
v_call: TRBV20-1
cdr3_length: 11
cdr3_aa: CSAQGGYGYTF
cdr3_nt: TGCAGTGCTCAAGGGGGTTATGGCTACACCTTC

clone_size: -
d_call: -
j_call: TRBJ1-1
v_call: TRBV27
cdr3_length: 13
cdr3_aa: CASSLSRNTEAFF
cdr3_nt: TGTGCCAGCAGTTTATCGAGGAACACTGAAGCTTTCTTT

clone_size: few
d_call: TRBD2
j_call: TRBJ2-2
v_call: TRBV7-2
cdr3_length: 19
cdr3_aa: CASSPVVAGGRKNTGELFF
cdr3_nt: TGTGCCAGCAGCCCGGTGGTAGCGGGGGGCCGGAAGAACACCGGGGAGCTGTTTTTT

clone_size: -
d_call: TRBD2
j_call: TRBJ2-1
v_call: TRBV4-1
cdr3_length: 20
cdr3_aa: CASSQRGSEAGLAGFDEQFF
cdr3_nt: TGCGCCAGCAGCCAAAGAGGAAGCGAGGCGGGACTAGCGGGGTTCGATGAGCAGTTCTTC

clone_size: -
d_call: -
j_call: TRBJ2-1
v_call: TRBV7-2
cdr3_length: 16
cdr3_aa: CASSFRRDATYNEQFF
cdr3_nt: TGTGCCAGCAGCTTCAGGAGGGACGCAACCTACAATGAGCAGTTCTTC

clone_size: -
d_call: TRBD1
j_call: TRBJ1-2
v_call: TRBV7-9
cdr3_length: 15
cdr3_aa: CASSPGQGLVYGYTF
cdr3_nt: TGTGCCAGCAGCCCCGGACAGGGGTTGGTCTATGGCTACACCTTC

clone_size: once
d_call: -
j_call: TRBJ2-7
v_call: TRBV12-3/TRBV12-4
cdr3_length: 13
cdr3_aa: CASSWLIRGEQYF
cdr3_nt: TGTGCCAGCAGTTGGCTTATTAGAGGCGAGCAGTACTTC

clone_size: -
d_call: -
j_call: TRBJ1-1
v_call: TRBV5-1
cdr3_length: 16
cdr3_aa: CASSPISRQANTEAFF
cdr3_nt: TGCGCCAGCAGCCCGATTTCACGTCAGGCGAACACTGAAGCTTTCTTT

clone_size: -
d_call: -
j_call: TRBJ1-2
v_call: TRBV4-1
cdr3_length: 16
cdr3_aa: CASSQAPGQTPYGYTF
cdr3_nt: TGCGCCAGCAGCCAAGCTCCCGGACAGACCCCTTATGGCTACACCTTC

clone_size: -
d_call: -
j_call: TRBJ1-4
v_call: TRBV7-8
cdr3_length: 14
cdr3_aa: CASSVVGGEEKLFF
cdr3_nt: TGTGCCAGCAGCGTTGTGGGGGGGGAAGAAAAACTGTTTTTT

clone_size: -
d_call: -
j_call: TRBJ2-2
v_call: TRBV3-1/TRBV3-2
cdr3_length: 14
cdr3_aa: CASSPSTNTGELFF
cdr3_nt: TGTGCCAGCAGCCCTTCTACGAACACCGGGGAGCTGTTTTTT

clone_size: -
d_call: -
j_call: TRBJ1-2
v_call: TRBV9
cdr3_length: 18
cdr3_aa: CASSVDSTGRGFNYGYTF
cdr3_nt: TGTGCCAGCAGCGTAGATTCTACAGGGCGGGGGTTTAACTATGGCTACACCTTC

clone_size: -
d_call: -
j_call: TRBJ1-1
v_call: TRBV28
cdr3_length: 14
cdr3_aa: CASSQTAPSTEAFF
cdr3_nt: TGTGCCAGCAGTCAGACTGCTCCCAGCACTGAAGCTTTCTTT

clone_size: once
d_call: -
j_call: TRBJ2-5
v_call: TRBV5-1
cdr3_length: 13
cdr3_aa: CASKSHQGETQYF
cdr3_nt: TGCGCCAGCAAATCCCACCAGGGCGAGACCCAGTACTTC

clone_size: -
d_call: TRBD1
j_call: TRBJ1-1
v_call: TRBV19
cdr3_length: 15
cdr3_aa: CASSPRDRGRTEAFF
cdr3_nt: TGTGCCAGTAGCCCCCGGGACAGGGGGCGAACTGAAGCTTTCTTT

clone_size: -
d_call: -
j_call: TRBJ1-1
v_call: TRBV29-1
cdr3_length: 14
cdr3_aa: CSVGRTVGNTEAFF
cdr3_nt: TGCAGCGTCGGGAGAACAGTGGGGAACACTGAAGCTTTCTTT

clone_size: once
d_call: -
j_call: TRBJ1-5
v_call: TRBV21-1
cdr3_length: 15
cdr3_aa: CASDRHYYSNQPQHF
cdr3_nt: TGTGCCAGCGACCGACATTATTATAGCAATCAGCCCCAGCATTTT

clone_size: -
d_call: -
j_call: TRBJ2-2
v_call: TRBV4-2
cdr3_length: 13
cdr3_aa: CASSQPDTGELFF
cdr3_nt: TGTGCCAGCAGCCAACCCGACACCGGGGAGCTGTTTTTT

clone_size: -
d_call: -
j_call: TRBJ1-4
v_call: TRBV28
cdr3_length: 14
cdr3_aa: CASSSGTPGEKLFF
cdr3_nt: TGTGCCAGCAGCTCGGGGACTCCAGGAGAAAAACTGTTTTTT

clone_size: -
d_call: -
j_call: TRBJ1-1
v_call: TRBV20-1
cdr3_length: 10
cdr3_aa: CSAEARRAFF
cdr3_nt: TGCAGTGCTGAGGCACGGCGGGCTTTCTTT

clone_size: -
d_call: -
j_call: TRBJ1-2
v_call: TRBV24-1
cdr3_length: 13
cdr3_aa: CATSEGAYYGYTF
cdr3_nt: TGTGCCACCAGTGAGGGGGCCTACTATGGCTACACCTTC

clone_size: once
d_call: -
j_call: TRBJ2-5
v_call: TRBV30
cdr3_length: 16
cdr3_aa: CAWSVVGGGDSETQYF
cdr3_nt: TGTGCCTGGAGTGTAGTGGGGGGTGGGGATTCGGAGACCCAGTACTTC

clone_size: -
d_call: TRBD1
j_call: TRBJ1-5
v_call: TRBV7-2
cdr3_length: 14
cdr3_aa: CASSLRQGEQPQHF
cdr3_nt: TGTGCCAGCAGCTTAAGACAGGGGGAACAGCCCCAGCATTTT

clone_size: -
d_call: -
j_call: TRBJ1-5
v_call: TRBV19
cdr3_length: 14
cdr3_aa: CASSTGSFYQPQHF
cdr3_nt: TGTGCCAGTAGTACAGGCTCGTTTTATCAGCCCCAGCATTTT

clone_size: -
d_call: -
j_call: TRBJ1-4
v_call: TRBV3-1/TRBV3-2
cdr3_length: 12
cdr3_aa: CASSQAGEKLFF
cdr3_nt: TGTGCCAGCAGCCAAGCGGGAGAGAAACTGTTTTTT

clone_size: -
d_call: -
j_call: TRBJ1-4
v_call: TRBV14
cdr3_length: 15
cdr3_aa: CASSQDFAGYEKLFF
cdr3_nt: TGTGCCAGCAGCCAAGATTTCGCCGGTTATGAAAAACTGTTTTTT

clone_size: -
d_call: -
j_call: TRBJ1-1
v_call: TRBV5-1
cdr3_length: 14
cdr3_aa: CASSPEAGYTEAFF
cdr3_nt: TGCGCCAGCAGCCCCGAGGCGGGTTACACTGAAGCTTTCTTT

clone_size: -
d_call: -
j_call: TRBJ1-3
v_call: TRBV5-4
cdr3_length: 14
cdr3_aa: CASRSAGSGNTIYF
cdr3_nt: TGTGCCAGCAGGTCTGCCGGCTCTGGAAACACCATATATTTT

clone_size: once
d_call: TRBD1
j_call: TRBJ1-3
v_call: TRBV10-3
cdr3_length: 17
cdr3_aa: CAIRAQGAITLGNTIYF
cdr3_nt: TGTGCCATCAGGGCTCAGGGGGCTATTACCCTTGGAAACACCATATATTTT

clone_size: -
d_call: -
j_call: TRBJ1-3
v_call: TRBV29-1
cdr3_length: 14
cdr3_aa: CSVEKPGERNTIYF
cdr3_nt: TGCAGCGTTGAAAAGCCAGGGGAGAGGAACACCATATATTTT

clone_size: -
d_call: -
j_call: TRBJ1-1
v_call: TRBV5-6
cdr3_length: 13
cdr3_aa: CASSFRETPEAFF
cdr3_nt: TGTGCCAGCAGCTTTCGGGAGACCCCTGAAGCTTTCTTT

clone_size: -
d_call: -
j_call: TRBJ1-2
v_call: TRBV28
cdr3_length: 17
cdr3_aa: CATPVPSAGGSNYGYTF
cdr3_nt: TGTGCCACCCCAGTCCCATCTGCGGGGGGCTCTAACTATGGCTACACCTTC

clone_size: -
d_call: TRBD1
j_call: TRBJ1-5
v_call: TRBV30
cdr3_length: 15
cdr3_aa: CAWNDRGSGNQPQHF
cdr3_nt: TGTGCCTGGAACGACAGGGGGTCAGGCAATCAGCCCCAGCATTTT

clone_size: -
d_call: TRBD1
j_call: TRBJ1-3
v_call: TRBV5-1
cdr3_length: 15
cdr3_aa: CASSSGTGQGNTIYF
cdr3_nt: TGCGCCAGCAGCTCTGGGACAGGGCAAGGAAACACCATATATTTT

clone_size: -
d_call: -
j_call: TRBJ2-2
v_call: TRBV19
cdr3_length: 14
cdr3_aa: CASTRASYTGELFF
cdr3_nt: TGTGCCAGTACCCGGGCTAGCTACACCGGGGAGCTGTTTTTT

clone_size: -
d_call: -
j_call: TRBJ1-1
v_call: TRBV3-1/TRBV3-2
cdr3_length: 14
cdr3_aa: CANYDFRGNTEAFF
cdr3_nt: TGTGCCAACTATGACTTCCGAGGGAACACTGAAGCTTTCTTT

clone_size: -
d_call: -
j_call: TRBJ1-1
v_call: TRBV19
cdr3_length: 16
cdr3_aa: CASSTDGTRGNTEAFF
cdr3_nt: TGTGCCAGTAGTACCGACGGGACAAGAGGGAACACTGAAGCTTTCTTT

clone_size: -
d_call: TRBD1
j_call: TRBJ2-1
v_call: TRBV5-1
cdr3_length: 15
cdr3_aa: CASSSSGTGVNEQFF
cdr3_nt: TGCGCCAGCAGCTCTTCCGGGACAGGGGTCAATGAGCAGTTCTTC

clone_size: -
d_call: -
j_call: TRBJ2-3
v_call: TRBV5-4
cdr3_length: 14
cdr3_aa: CASREDFMADTQYF
cdr3_nt: TGTGCCAGCAGAGAGGACTTCATGGCAGATACGCAGTATTTT